These 25 T cell receptor beta chains were all obtained from the same sample, sequenced in a study of blood T cell dynamics during melanoma immunotherapy (dated by TCRdb to about 2020). Interpreted using the paper, the time point label stands for: pre-treatment baseline. The protocol used for the library was the immunoSEQ multiplex PCR assay. TCRdb provides this immuneACCESS table in a form limited to in-frame rearrangements. Some clones are lacking; in checked studies, under half of them reflect an unresolved V gene, and why the rest are absent is not known. The sample table contains tens of thousands of clones; only one count was recorded for about nine tenths of them. The ten top clones hold roughly 1.2% of the sample. The specimen comprised blood, sampled from a patient treated with checkpoint blockade. The receptors derive from a human donor with melanoma.

The CDR3 is CASSPLHRQGWEQYF. Written as DNA, the CDR3 is TGTGCCAGTAGCCCGCTGCACAGACAGGGTTGGGAGCAGTACTTC. This chain connects TRBV19 to TRBJ2-7; TRBD1 agrees at 7 bases. Trimming cost V 6 bases and J 7 bases; bases outside gene matches: 15. This CDR3 spans 15 amino acids. Germline V gene sequence: CDR1 LNHDA, CDR2 SQIVND (reference sequence).

The sample holds one count of this clone. The J gene is TRBJ2-2, the V gene TRBV9; no reliable D call. This CDR3 region has 14 residues. V dropped 0 bases and J dropped 6 bases, with 9 bases sitting between them. Germline values: CDR1 SGDLS, CDR2 YYNGEE. CDR3 sequence: CASSVVTQAGELFF. The CDR3 region has the DNA TGTGCCAGCAGCGTAGTCACGCAGGCCGGGGAGCTGTTTTTT.

This chain joins TRBV9 and TRBJ2-2; D remains ambiguous. V was clipped by 1 base and J by 0 bases, with 10 bases between them. CDR1 is SGDLS, CDR2 YYNGEE, per germline. The CDR3 consists of 16 residues. The CDR3 DNA is TGTGCCAGCAGCGTATATGATAGGACGAACACCGGGGAGCTGTTTTTT. It is translated as CASSVYDRTNTGELFF.

The rearrangement uses TRBV7-9 and TRBJ2-2; 9 bases are shared with TRBD1. The CDR3 runs 16 residues. Germline loops: CDR1 SEHNR, CDR2 FQNEAQ (reference sequence). Trimming took 5 bases from V and 4 from J; bases not matched to a gene: 8. The CDR3, as DNA: TGTGCCAGCAGCCCCGGGACAGGGACGTTCACCGGGGAGCTGTTTTTT. The encoded protein is CASSPGTGTFTGELFF.

The chain has TRBV6-5 and TRBJ2-6; D is ambiguous. The CDR3 extends over 14 amino acids. The V and J ends lost 7 bases and 0 bases respectively, with 7 bases between them. Germline V gene sequence: CDR1 MNHEY, CDR2 SVGAGI. The CDR3 region has the DNA TGTGCCAGCATGTCCGGCTCTGGGGCCAACGTCCTGACTTTC. Translating gives CASMSGSGANVLTF.

This clone occurred once. The chain has TRBV4-1 and TRBJ2-7, with 8 bases identical to TRBD1. J was trimmed by 8 bases and V by 1 base; bases with no gene match: 10. This CDR3 region has 15 residues. Germline CDR1 reads MGHRA; CDR2 reads YSYEKL. CDR3 amino acids: CASSQGRGQAHQQYF. The CDR3 nucleotides are TGCGCCAGCAGCCAAGGAAGGGGACAGGCCCACCAGCAGTACTTC.

The chain recombines TRBV7-2 with TRBJ2-6, with 7 bases identical to TRBD1. The germline gives CDR1 SGHTA, CDR2 FQGNSA. V lost 4 bases, J lost 2 bases, and 2 bases stayed unmatched. There are 15 residues in the CDR3. CDR3 amino acids: CASSSRGTGANVLTF. For the CDR3, the DNA is TGTGCCAGCAGCTCCAGGGGGACTGGGGCCAACGTCCTGACTTTC.

This chain joins TRBV30 and TRBJ1-4; D is uncertain. Trimming removed 2 bases at V and 7 bases at J, with 14 bases between. CDR3 length equals 14 residues. Germline V gives CDR1 GTSNPN, CDR2 SVGIG (reference sequence). CDR3 sequence (DNA): TGTGCCTGGAGTTCCCATGCGTGGAGTGAAAAACTGTTTTTT. This codes for CAWSSHAWSEKLFF.

This sequence joins TRBV30 and TRBJ2-7; 15 nucleotides line up with TRBD2. V lost 0 bases, J lost 6 bases, and 6 bases stayed unmatched. The CDR3 extends over 16 amino acids. Germline-derived CDR1 and CDR2 are GTSNPN and SVGIG (reference sequence). CDR3 nucleotide sequence: TGTGCCTGGAGTGTACTCCAGGGACTAGCGGGAGGCGAGCAGTACTTC. Translation gives CAWSVLQGLAGGEQYF.

The chain couples TRBV7-3 to TRBJ2-1; a possible D gene is TRBD2 (6 bases). V was shortened by 1 base and J by 9 bases, with 10 bases between the two germline ends. The CDR3 is 13 residues long. Germline V gene sequence: CDR1 SGHTA, CDR2 FQGTGA. CDR3 bases: TGTGCCAGCAGCTTAAAGTCGCGGGGTGAGCAGTTCTTC. Amino acids: CASSLKSRGEQFF.

V and J are TRBV5-6 and TRBJ1-1, with a possible D match to TRBD1 (5 bases). Germline CDR1 is SGHDT and CDR2 is YYEEEE. CDR3 size: 12 residues. V was shortened by 4 bases and J by 9 bases, with 13 bases between the two germline ends. The CDR3 nucleotides read TGTGCCAGCAGCGAACCGGGACGGAAAGCTTTCTTT. As protein: CASSEPGRKAFF.

The chain recombines TRBV14 with TRBJ2-5; 9 bases agree with TRBD2. Germline CDR1 SGHDN, CDR2 FVKESK. The CDR3 is 16 residues long. The trim removed 2 bases at V and 6 bases at J, leaving 10 bases unmatched. CDR3 coding DNA: TGTGCCAGCAGCCAACATGGGACTAGCCAGCGACAGACCCAGTACTTC. It is translated as CASSQHGTSQRQTQYF.

The rearrangement joins TRBV19 to TRBJ1-1, with TRBD1 as a possible D gene (5 bases). Trimming stripped 3 bases from V and 0 bases from J, with 14 bases between. Germline-derived CDR1 and CDR2 are LNHDA and SQIVND (reference sequence). CDR3 length: 16 residues. CDR3 loop: CASSMAATGVNTEAFF. Here the CDR3 DNA reads TGTGCCAGTAGTATGGCTGCAACAGGTGTGAACACTGAAGCTTTCTTT.

This clone was detected once. The rearrangement uses TRBV5-6 and TRBJ2-7, with TRBD2 matching 8 bases. V shed 0 bases, J shed 1 base, and the junction held 6 bases outside the gene matches. The CDR3 extends over 16 amino acids. Germline V gives CDR1 SGHDT, CDR2 YYEEEE. The chain's CDR3 is CASSLEGLAGSYEQYF. CDR3 nucleotides: TGTGCCAGCAGCTTGGAGGGGCTAGCGGGTTCCTACGAGCAGTACTTC.

V is TRBV18 and J is TRBJ1-5, with a tentative D call TRBD1 (6 bases). Between the trimmed V and J ends, which lost 5 bases and 5 bases, there was a span of 16 bases. Germline V CDR1 and CDR2: KGHSH, LQKENI. This CDR3 is 15 amino acids long. CDR3 DNA sequence: TGTGCCAGCTCATTTACAGGGAAGGGTGATCAGCCCCAGCATTTT. Residues: CASSFTGKGDQPQHF.

The V gene is TRBV5-4, the J gene TRBJ1-2, with D possibly being TRBD1 (5 bases). Germline CDR1 and CDR2: SGHNT and YYREEE (reference sequence). This CDR3 is built from 17 residues. Between the trimmed V and J ends, which lost 1 base and 0 bases, there was a span of 16 bases. CDR3 region: CASSLLQVKSANYGYTF. Here the CDR3 DNA reads TGTGCCAGCAGCTTGCTACAGGTGAAGTCGGCTAACTATGGCTACACCTTC.

This chain uses TRBV18 with TRBJ2-7, with no clear D. Germline CDR1 is KGHSH and CDR2 is LQKENI. This CDR3 has 13 amino acids. V was clipped by 3 bases and J by 2 bases, with 8 bases between them. The CDR3 bases are TGTGCCAGCTCACCCGGCAGCACCTACGAGCAGTACTTC. Amino acid sequence: CASSPGSTYEQYF.

The rearrangement links TRBV19 to TRBJ2-1; 7 bases are a match to TRBD1. Germline CDR1 LNHDA, CDR2 SQIVND (reference sequence). J gave up 5 bases and V 5 bases, and 3 bases lay outside the gene matches. The CDR3 totals 13 residues. For the CDR3, the DNA is TGTGCCAGTAGTTTCGGGACAGACAATGAGCAGTTCTTC. Amino acids: CASSFGTDNEQFF.

The chain is built from TRBV30 and TRBJ2-2; the D gene is possibly TRBD1 (6 bases). The V end lost 5 bases, the J end lost 3 bases, and 16 bases lay between the germline ends. The length of the CDR3 is 15 residues. Germline V gene sequence: CDR1 GTSNPN, CDR2 SVGIG (reference sequence). The chain's CDR3 is CAWDLPDRYTGELFF. The CDR3 DNA reads TGTGCCTGGGACCTGCCGGACAGATACACCGGGGAGCTGTTTTTT.

The CDR3 is CASSLRVNQPQHF. In DNA form, the CDR3 reads TGTGCCAGCAGTTTACGGGTCAATCAGCCCCAGCATTTT. The V call is TRBV6-5, the J call TRBJ1-5; D not certain. Germline-derived CDR1 and CDR2 are MNHEY and SVGAGI. CDR3 length: 13 amino acids. V shed 4 bases and J shed 3 bases, with 7 bases lying between them.

The rearrangement joins TRBV30 to TRBJ2-5; the D is unclear. CDR3 length: 12 residues. CDR1 and CDR2 (germline): GTSNPN, SVGIG (reference sequence). V was trimmed by 3 bases and J by 7 bases, leaving 12 bases between them. CDR3 DNA sequence: TGTGCCTGGAGCCTCTCGCTGGGGACCCAGTACTTC. This gives the protein CAWSLSLGTQYF.

The chain couples TRBV28 to TRBJ1-5, with D possibly matching TRBD1 (6 bases). V lost 6 bases, J lost 4 bases, and 13 bases lay in between. CDR3 length: 14 residues. Looked up from germline, CDR1 is MDHEN and CDR2 is SYDVKM. CDR3 bases: TGTGCCAGCAGCTCAGGGGTCGGGAATCAGCCCCAGCATTTT. Its translation: CASSSGVGNQPQHF.

The gene calls are TRBV10-3 and TRBJ2-7; no firm D call. CDR3 size: 13 residues. Germline values: CDR1 ENHRY, CDR2 SYGVKD. Trimming removed 3 bases from V and 2 bases from J, with 8 bases in between. The CDR3 sequence: CAISEGLAYEQYF. CDR3 DNA: TGTGCCATCAGTGAAGGGTTAGCCTACGAGCAGTACTTC.

The chain recombines TRBV25-1 with TRBJ1-1; maybe TRBD1 (6 bases). Trimming shortened V by 5 bases and J by 5 bases, and 21 bases separated the two germline ends. This CDR3 comprises 16 residues. Germline CDR1 is MGHDK and CDR2 is SYGVNS. CDR3 amino acids: CASSPPKGEGWTEAFF. CDR3 DNA: TGTGCCAGCAGTCCCCCGAAGGGGGAAGGGTGGACTGAAGCTTTCTTT.

V gene TRBV28 combines with J gene TRBJ1-1, with TRBD1 matching 10 bases. V lost 4 bases and J lost 6; bases outside the gene matches: 11. The CDR3 is 16 amino acids. The germline V gene encodes CDR1 MDHEN and CDR2 SYDVKM. CDR3 sequence reads: CASSSTLGQGVSEAFF. Here the CDR3 DNA reads TGTGCCAGCAGTTCTACGTTAGGACAGGGGGTCTCTGAAGCTTTCTTT.